The clone carrying this T cell receptor beta chain was picked up one time. Patients included in sequencing had previously demonstrated CD8+CD57+ cell expansion by flow cytometry. It was genomic DNA that served as the template for profiling TCR beta VDJ and CDR3. TCRdb re-called the reads with MiXCR, one entry per CDR3 protein. The table has some 200,000 distinct CDR3 sequences, approximately 65% seen once; the top ten hold around three fifths. The sample belongs to a study of CD8+CD57+ T cells in acquired aplastic anemia. V was clipped by 6 bases and J by 1 base; unmatched bases: 4. The CDR3 has 14 residues. The germline gives CDR1 SGHVS, CDR2 FNYEAQ.

The TCR was taken from a human donor with aplastic anemia. Sequencing input: sorted CD4+, CD8+, or CD8+CD57+ T cells (not recorded which) from PBMCs. The V call is TRBV7-6, the J call TRBJ1-2, with TRBD1 matching 8 bases. The CDR3 region is CASRGQDNNYGYTF. For the CDR3, the DNA is TGTGCCAGCAGGGGACAGGACAATAACTATGGCTACACCTTC. The full variable domain, completed using reference TRBV7-6 and TRBJ1-2, is GAGVSQSPRYKVTKRGQDVALRCDPISGHVSLYWYRQALGQGPEFLTYFNYEAQQDKSGLPNDRFSAERPEGSISTLTIQRTEQRDSAMYRCASRGQDNNYGYTFGSGTRLTVV.